This record concerns one T cell receptor (beta chain) sequence. The target antigen is unknown. The CDR3 extends over 13 amino acids. Per germline, CDR1 DFQATT and CDR2 SNEGSKA (reference sequence). Trimming took 4 bases from V and 3 from J, leaving 11 bases between them. The source of the sample is a study of early T cells in non-severe SARS-CoV-2 infection. General study findings and limits: Matching with VDJdb favored anti-spike CD8 responses (missing private and CD4 specificities).

TCRdb redid the calling of the 5' RACE reads with MiXCR, one entry per CDR3 protein. The table includes roughly 55,000 distinct CDR3 sequences, 14% to 15% detected once. This chain connects TRBV20-1 to TRBJ2-3; D gene unclear. Sequences were derived from whole blood, sampled at baseline. The clonotype was recovered from an adult who was a healthcare worker with PCR-confirmed SARS-CoV-2 infection or an uninfected control (not recorded which). The CDR3 DNA is TGCAGTGCTACGTTATTGGTGACAGATACGCAGTATTTT. This gives the protein CSATLLVTDTQYF.